This T cell receptor (beta chain) was retrieved from a study of cytomegalovirus exposure and HLA in healthy donors. Notes on the study in general: Other equally common chains were less clonally expanded than HLA-associated TCR beta chains, a later analysis showed. Specificity for CMV antigens was confirmed in vitro for a few of the CMV-associated chains. Later analysis demonstrated an association between a missense DCLRE1C variant and TCR beta V- and J-gene trimming.

Healthy individuals who donated bone marrow served as the donors. Germline assignment: CDR1 MNHEY and CDR2 SVGAGI. The CDR3 runs to 16 residues. Trimming shortened V by 0 bases and J by 4 bases, and 15 bases separated the two germline ends. With 60 Vbeta and 13 Jbeta primers, the PCR was carried out. Assay: immunoSEQ multiplex PCR; the TCRdb copy retains only in-frame clones and omits some. The sample includes roughly 180,000 clones, around 74% seen only once; the top ten take less than 2%. In the case of this clone: The antigen remains undetermined.

The V gene is TRBV6-5, the J gene TRBJ1-1; D possibly corresponds to TRBD1 (6 bases). The sequencing sample was made of PBMCs. This receptor was taken from a girl under 18 in good health and CMV-seropositive. The chain's CDR3 is CASSYSGASGVTEAFF. DNA of the CDR3: TGTGCCAGCAGTTACTCGGGGGCGAGTGGCGTCACTGAAGCTTTCTTT.